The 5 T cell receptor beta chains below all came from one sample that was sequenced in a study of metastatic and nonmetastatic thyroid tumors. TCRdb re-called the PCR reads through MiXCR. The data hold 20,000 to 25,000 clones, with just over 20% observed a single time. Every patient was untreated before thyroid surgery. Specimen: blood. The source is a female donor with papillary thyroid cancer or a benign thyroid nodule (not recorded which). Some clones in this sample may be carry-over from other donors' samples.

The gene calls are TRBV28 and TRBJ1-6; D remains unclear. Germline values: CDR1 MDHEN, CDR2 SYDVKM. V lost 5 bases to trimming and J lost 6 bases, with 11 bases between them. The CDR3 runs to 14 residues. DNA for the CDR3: TGTGCCAGCAGTACCGGGAGATCTAATTCACCCCTCCACTTT. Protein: CASSTGRSNSPLHF. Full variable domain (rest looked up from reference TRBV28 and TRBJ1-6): DVKVTQSSRYLVKRTGEKVFLECVQDMDHENMFWYRQDPGLGLRLIYFSYDVKMKEKGDIPEGYSVSREKKERFSLILESASTNQTSMYLCASSTGRSNSPLHFGNGTRLTVT.

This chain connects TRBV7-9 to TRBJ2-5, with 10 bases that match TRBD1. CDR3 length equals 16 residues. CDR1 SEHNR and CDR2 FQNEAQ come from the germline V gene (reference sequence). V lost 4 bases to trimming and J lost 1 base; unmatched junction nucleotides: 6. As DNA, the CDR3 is TGTGCCAGCAGCTCTCGGGACAGGGGATTCCAAGAGACCCAGTACTTC. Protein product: CASSSRDRGFQETQYF. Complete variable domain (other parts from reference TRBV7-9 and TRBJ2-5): DTGVSQNPRHKITKRGQNVTFRCDPISEHNRLYWYRQTLGQGPEFLTYFQNEAQLEKSRLLSDRFSAERPKGSFSTLEIQRTEQGDSAMYLCASSSRDRGFQETQYFGPGTRLLVL.

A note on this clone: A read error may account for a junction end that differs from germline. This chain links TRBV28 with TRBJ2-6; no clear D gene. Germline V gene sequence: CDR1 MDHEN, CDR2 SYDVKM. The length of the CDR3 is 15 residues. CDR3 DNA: TGTGCCAGCAGCCGAGGCCTATCTGGTGCCAACGTCCTGACTTTC. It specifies CASSRGLSGANVLTF.

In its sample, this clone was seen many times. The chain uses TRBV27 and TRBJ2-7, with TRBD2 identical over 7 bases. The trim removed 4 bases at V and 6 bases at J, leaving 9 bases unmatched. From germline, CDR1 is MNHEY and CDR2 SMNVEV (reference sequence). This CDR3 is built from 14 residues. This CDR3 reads CASSSTGGALEQYF. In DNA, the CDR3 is TGTGCCAGCAGTTCGACGGGAGGCGCTCTCGAGCAGTACTTC.

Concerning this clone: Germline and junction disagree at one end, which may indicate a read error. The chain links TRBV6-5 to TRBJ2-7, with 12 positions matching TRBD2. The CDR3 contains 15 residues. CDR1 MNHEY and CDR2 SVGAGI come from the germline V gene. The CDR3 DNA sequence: TGTGCCAGCAGCCGACTAGCGGGAGCCCACCTCGAGCAATACTTC. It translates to CASSRLAGAHLEQYF.